This T cell receptor beta chain was observed in a study of blood T cell repertoires in COVID-19. Looking at the study overall: Material from acute and convalescent COVID-19 was sourced from the United States, Italy and Spain. From T cells, B-cell-depleted T cells, or PBMCs came the material, which was cDNA or gDNA.

On this clone: Other DNA sequences in the sample encode the same CDR3.

V was pared by 0 bases and J by 2 bases, with 10 bases of the junction left unmatched. Germline-derived CDR1 and CDR2 are SGHRS and YFSETQ. The CDR3 is 17 amino acids. Per the original data handling: How many nucleated cells were present was estimated from reference gene primer amplification. Data came from immunoSEQ multiplex PCR; TCRdb stores just in-frame clones and leaves some out. D and trimming were read from the DNA, whereas the V and J calls and clone size are those reported in that table. The repertoire holds around 260,000 clones, with around 86% as singletons. The chain employs TRBV5-1 and TRBJ2-7; 8 nucleotides align to TRBD1. The source material was peripheral blood. This clonotype originated in a man aged 35 to 55 who had recovered from COVID-19. The CDR3 DNA reads as TGCGCCAGCAGCTTGGGAGTTACTGGACAGGGTGCCTACGAGCAGTACTTC. This sequence encodes CASSLGVTGQGAYEQYF.